The 18 T cell receptor beta chains in this list originate from one sample, sequenced in a study of post-analysis software for immune sequencing data. Study observations and caveats: Five or six TRBV segments (TRBV5-6, TRBV5-1 and TRBV20-1 among them) occurred more frequently in patients than in controls.

The TCR beta cDNA libraries contained unique molecular identifiers. TCRdb reprocessed the PCR reads with MiXCR, giving one entry per CDR3 protein. The data show about 210,000 distinct CDR3 sequences, 29% seen once. For these TCRs, the target antigens are not known. Source material: blood. Receptors originate from a girl under 18 with multiple sclerosis.

The chain joins TRBV7-2 to TRBJ2-7; D gene unclear. The germline gives CDR1 SGHTA, CDR2 FQGNSA. V lost 1 base, J lost 10 bases, and 8 bases lay in between. The CDR3 has 11 residues. CDR3 DNA: TGTGCCAGCAGCTTAGATCCGGAACAGTACTTC. This sequence encodes CASSLDPEQYF. Combining the CDR3 with reference TRBV7-2 and TRBJ2-7 gives the whole variable domain GAGVSQSPSNKVTEKGKDVELRCDPISGHTALYWYRQSLGQGLEFLIYFQGNSAPDKSGLPSDRFSAERTGGSVSTLTIQRTQQEDSAVYLCASSLDPEQYFGPGTRLTVT.

This clonotype was seen repeatedly, ten times or more. This chain links TRBV4-1 with TRBJ2-7; D remains ambiguous. In germline, CDR1 is MGHRA, CDR2 YSYEKL. V was pared by 0 bases and J by 3 bases, with 9 bases between. There are 14 residues in the CDR3. The CDR3 region is CASSQDPRVYEQYF. DNA of the CDR3: TGCGCCAGCAGCCAAGATCCAAGGGTCTACGAGCAGTACTTC.

The rearrangement links TRBV5-1 to TRBJ2-5; D assignment may be TRBD1 or TRBD2 (5 bases each). The length of the CDR3 is 15 residues. Germline CDR1 reads SGHRS; CDR2 reads YFSETQ. Trimming removed 2 bases from V and 1 base from J, with 12 bases in between. DNA for the CDR3: TGCGCCAGCAGCTTCGGGGCCGGACTCCAAGAGACCCAGTACTTC. Amino acids: CASSFGAGLQETQYF.

This clonotype was detected ten times or more. This sequence joins TRBV6-6 and TRBJ2-7, with 8 bases matching TRBD1. Germline V gene sequence: CDR1 MNHNY, CDR2 SVGAGI (reference sequence). J gave up 2 bases and V 6 bases, and 6 bases lay outside the gene matches. CDR3 length: 14 residues. The DNA for the CDR3 is TGTGCCAGCAGCCCTGGACAGGGCACCTACGAGCAGTACTTC. Amino acid sequence: CASSPGQGTYEQYF.

This clonotype appeared many times. The V call is TRBV29-1, the J call TRBJ2-1, with 8 bases aligning to TRBD2. The germline gives CDR1 SQVTM, CDR2 ANQGSEA. The CDR3 is made up of 16 amino acids. Losses at the gene ends were 3 bases for V and 0 bases for J; bases not matched to a gene: 7. The CDR3 nucleotides read TGCAGCGTTGATTCCGGACTAGCAATCTCCTACAATGAGCAGTTCTTC. Translated, it gives CSVDSGLAISYNEQFF.

The rearrangement links TRBV27 to TRBJ1-1; D is perhaps TRBD1 (5 bases). The CDR3 loop spans 15 amino acids. V shed 2 bases and J shed 1 base, with 11 bases lying between them. Germline V gene data show CDR1 as MNHEY and CDR2 as SMNVEV (reference sequence). The CDR3 protein is CASSLVRTWNTEAFF. In DNA form, the CDR3 reads TGTGCCAGCAGTTTAGTCCGGACATGGAACACTGAAGCTTTCTTT.

V usage is TRBV28 and J usage is TRBJ2-7; 10 bases line up with TRBD1. Germline V gene data show CDR1 as MDHEN and CDR2 as SYDVKM. V gave up 5 bases and J gave up 3 bases; unmatched junction bases: 16. The CDR3 loop spans 18 amino acids. The CDR3 sequence: CASSIYLPGTGARYEQYF. For the CDR3, the DNA is TGTGCCAGCAGTATCTATTTACCCGGGACAGGGGCCCGCTACGAGCAGTACTTC.

A word on this clonotype: A read error may be the cause here, since a much bigger clone is one base away. The genes are TRBV5-1 and TRBJ2-5; 13 bases line up with TRBD2. The germline V gene has CDR1 SGHRS and CDR2 YFSETQ. V lost 3 bases and J lost 11; bases outside the gene matches: 16. The CDR3 has 17 amino acids. CDR3 DNA: TGCGCCAGCAGCTGGCCAAAAACAGGACTAGCGGGAGACGGGCAGTACTTC. This gives the protein CASSWPKTGLAGDGQYF.

There are many counts of this clonotype. This rearrangement joins TRBV12-3 or TRBV12-4 to TRBJ2-1; D is perhaps TRBD2 (6 bases). V dropped 2 bases and J dropped 4 bases, with 15 bases sitting between them. The CDR3 extends over 16 amino acids. This chain's CDR3 is CASSLLGRLTYNEQFF. The CDR3 bases are TGTGCCAGCAGTTTATTGGGGAGGCTGACTTACAATGAGCAGTTCTTC.

This clonotype was detected ten times or more. J is TRBJ2-5 and V is TRBV6-6, with 10 bases identical to TRBD1. Germline V gene data show CDR1 as MNHNY and CDR2 as SVGAGI (reference sequence). The CDR3 length is 16 residues. With 3 bases clipped from V and 1 base from J, the junction kept 5 bases outside the gene matches. CDR3 nucleotides: TGTGCCAGCAGTTATCCGGGACAGGGGTCCCAAGAGACCCAGTACTTC. Amino acid sequence: CASSYPGQGSQETQYF.

The chain links TRBV12-3 or TRBV12-4 to TRBJ2-3, with 13 bases matching TRBD2. Unmatched junction bases numbered 1, after V lost 3 bases and J lost 1 base. The CDR3 has 16 amino acids. CDR3 nucleotide sequence: TGTGCCAGCAGTTTCGGGACTAGCGGGGGCACAGATACGCAGTATTTT. Protein: CASSFGTSGGTDTQYF.

J is TRBJ2-5 and V is TRBV5-1, with D uncertain. Trimming removed 5 bases at V and 2 bases at J, with 13 bases between. The CDR3 runs to 14 residues. Germline assignment: CDR1 SGHRS and CDR2 YFSETQ. DNA of the CDR3: TGCGCCAGCAGGCCAGCCCGGAAGCAAGAGACCCAGTACTTC. It specifies CASRPARKQETQYF.

This clonotype was detected ten times or more. This chain connects TRBV6-2 or TRBV6-3 to TRBJ2-1; D might be TRBD2 (5 bases). Trimming left V 10 bases short and J 6 bases short, with 22 bases between. This CDR3 has 15 residues. Germline V CDR1 and CDR2: MNHEY, SVGEGT. The CDR3 sequence: CATIEGQAGGNEQFF. CDR3 bases: TGTGCCACTATCGAGGGCCAGGCAGGCGGCAATGAGCAGTTCTTC.

On this clonotype: Being one base from a much bigger clone, this may be a read error. This chain connects TRBV5-1 to TRBJ1-2, with D possibly matching TRBD1 (5 bases). The germline CDR1 and CDR2 sequences are SGHRS and YFSETQ. Trimming cost V 0 bases and J 7 bases, with 19 bases left between them. This CDR3 has 16 residues. CDR3 bases: TGCGCCAGCAGCTTGGGCTACGGGGCAGGGAGCTGTGGCTACACCTTC. It translates to CASSLGYGAGSCGYTF.

With regard to this clonotype: This may be a read error, as it is one base from a much larger clone. The V gene is TRBV4-2, the J gene TRBJ2-7, with D tentatively TRBD1 (5 bases). The CDR3 sequence is 17 residues long. Between the trimmed V and J ends, which lost 0 bases and 0 bases, there was a span of 15 bases. Germline V gives CDR1 LGHNA, CDR2 YNFKEQ. Here the CDR3 DNA reads TGTGCCAGCAGCCAAGAAAGCTGGGGCGCCAGCTCCTACGAGCAGTACTTC. Protein product: CASSQESWGASSYEQYF.

This clonotype was seen once. The chain couples TRBV12-3 or TRBV12-4 to TRBJ2-1, with 7 bases lining up with TRBD1. The CDR3 consists of 15 residues. Trimming took 7 bases from V and 5 from J; bases not matched to a gene: 11. CDR3 DNA sequence: TGTGCCAGCAACATCTACAGGGGCGTTGACAATGAGCAGTTCTTC. Protein sequence: CASNIYRGVDNEQFF.

Only a few counts were recorded for this clonotype. The rearrangement links TRBV5-1 to TRBJ2-7; the D is unclear. Germline assignment: CDR1 SGHRS and CDR2 YFSETQ. Between the trimmed V and J ends, which lost 0 bases and 2 bases, there was a span of 12 bases. The CDR3 covers 15 residues. CDR3 DNA sequence: TGCGCCAGCAGCTTGGAAGTGGGGATGGCCTACGAGCAGTACTTC. Amino acid sequence: CASSLEVGMAYEQYF.

This sequence joins TRBV21-1 and TRBJ1-4. TRBV21-1 is noted as a pseudogene. The CDR3 totals 17 residues. The CDR3 loop is CASSKVLLRRTNEKLFF. The DNA for the CDR3 is TGTGCCAGCAGCAAAGTTTTATTGAGGCGGACTAATGAAAAACTGTTTTTT.